Each of the 22 T cell receptor beta chains below was sequenced from the same sample in a study of T-cell memory formation after mild COVID-19. TCRdb used MiXCR to reprocess the 5' RACE reads, holding one entry per CDR3 protein. The table has more than 150,000 distinct CDR3 sequences, less than 20% seen once; the top ten hold 3.9%. The specimen was PBMCs or a T cell subset sorted from them (not recorded which). These receptors all come from a man aged 18 to 29 who had mild COVID-19 (a few samples of this study predate the infection). Cell type and time point are not known.

The DNA of the CDR3 is TGTGCCAGCAGCCCCCGCCGCAGACAAGAGGGGGAGACCCAGTACTTC. Residues: CASSPRRRQEGETQYF. The V and J genes are TRBV7-9 and TRBJ2-5, with D perhaps assigned TRBD1 or TRBD2 (5 bases each). Germline V gene lookup returns CDR1 SEHNR and CDR2 FQNEAQ (reference sequence). Trimming pared 5 bases from V and 5 bases from J, leaving 21 bases between. This CDR3 spans 16 amino acids.

This chain links TRBV9 with TRBJ1-2; D not resolved. The V end was cut by 2 bases, the J end by 0 bases, with 5 bases between. The V gene's germline CDR1 is SGDLS and CDR2 YYNGEE. The length of the CDR3 is 13 residues. The CDR3 sequence: CASSVEPNYGYTF. The CDR3 region has the DNA TGTGCCAGCAGCGTTGAGCCTAACTATGGCTACACCTTC.

Only one count was recorded for this clonotype. The chain combines TRBV30 with TRBJ2-2, with 10 bases lining up with TRBD2. The germline gives CDR1 GTSNPN, CDR2 SVGIG (reference sequence). Trimming cost V 6 bases and J 5 bases; bases outside gene matches: 9. The CDR3 sequence is 15 residues long. For the CDR3, the DNA is TGTGCCTGCCCTCCAACTAGCGGGGATACCGGGGAGCTGTTTTTT. Its protein is CACPPTSGDTGELFF.

The J gene is TRBJ2-3, the V gene TRBV5-1; 10 bases match TRBD2. The J segment lost 3 bases and the V segment lost 0 bases, leaving 10 bases of the junction unmatched. The CDR3 has 18 amino acids. Germline V gene sequence: CDR1 SGHRS, CDR2 YFSETQ. The CDR3 sequence: CASSLALAGVRGTDTQYF. Here the CDR3 DNA reads TGCGCCAGCAGCTTGGCTCTAGCGGGGGTCCGGGGGACAGATACGCAGTATTTT.

This clonotype was observed a handful of times. V usage is TRBV7-2 and J usage is TRBJ1-6, with 7 positions matching TRBD1. Germline lookup yields CDR1 SGHTA and CDR2 FQGNSA. With V trimmed by 4 bases and J by 10 bases, 10 bases remained unmatched. This CDR3 has 15 residues. Here the CDR3 reads CASSWDRSGNSPLHF. CDR3 in DNA: TGTGCCAGCAGCTGGGACAGATCTGGTAACTCACCCCTCCACTTT.

The V call is TRBV7-9, the J call TRBJ2-5; D is possibly TRBD1 or TRBD2 (5 bases each). The length of the CDR3 is 15 residues. V was trimmed by 1 base and J by 5 bases, leaving 14 bases between them. The germline CDR1 and CDR2 sequences are SEHNR and FQNEAQ (reference sequence). The CDR3 is CASSLVEGSGETQYF. CDR3 bases: TGTGCCAGCAGCTTAGTAGAGGGTTCAGGGGAGACCCAGTACTTC. Using reference TRBV7-9 and TRBJ2-5 for the parts outside the CDR3, the full variable domain is DTGVSQNPRHKITKRGQNVTFRCDPISEHNRLYWYRQTLGQGPEFLTYFQNEAQLEKSRLLSDRFSAERPKGSFSTLEIQRTEQGDSAMYLCASSLVEGSGETQYFGPGTRLLVL.

V is TRBV25-1 and J is TRBJ1-1; D perhaps matches TRBD1 (5 bases). Trimming left V 6 bases short and J 4 bases short, with 15 bases between. The CDR3 has 14 residues. Germline V gene data show CDR1 as MGHDK and CDR2 as SYGVNS. This CDR3 reads CASSEAGSGTEAFF. In DNA, the CDR3 is TGTGCCAGCAGCGAGGCAGGGAGCGGCACTGAAGCTTTCTTT.

In DNA, the CDR3 is TGTGCCAGCAGCTTATCAGGGGCAGGGAATTCACCCCTCCACTTT. This translates into CASSLSGAGNSPLHF. The chain carries TRBV11-2 and TRBJ1-6, with D maybe TRBD1 (6 bases). CDR1 and CDR2 from the germline V gene are SGHAT and FQNNGV. V was cut by 2 bases and J by 7 bases, with 12 bases left in between. The CDR3 is 15 residues long.

V and J are TRBV19 and TRBJ2-3; 10 nucleotides line up with TRBD1. CDR3 length equals 16 residues. Germline V lookup: CDR1 LNHDA, CDR2 SQIVND (reference sequence). Trimming cost V 4 bases and J 5 bases; bases outside gene matches: 9. CDR3: CASSRGTGELGDTQYF. CDR3 bases: TGTGCCAGTAGTAGAGGGACAGGGGAGTTGGGAGATACGCAGTATTTT.

This clonotype was seen a single time. This chain joins TRBV5-1 and TRBJ2-7; a weak D match, TRBD2 (5 bases). The CDR3 contains 15 residues. With 0 bases removed from V and 0 bases from J, the gap between germline ends came to 10 bases. Germline lookup yields CDR1 SGHRS and CDR2 YFSETQ. CDR3 residues: CASSLVGVSSYEQYF. DNA for the CDR3: TGCGCCAGCAGCTTGGTCGGGGTGAGCTCCTACGAGCAGTACTTC.

This chain's CDR3 is CAISAPGGLGSGANVLTF. CDR3 in DNA: TGTGCCATCAGTGCCCCGGGAGGTTTGGGCTCTGGGGCCAACGTCCTGACTTTC. The gene calls are TRBV10-3 and TRBJ2-6, with 7 positions matching TRBD2. Germline CDR1 reads ENHRY; CDR2 reads SYGVKD. CDR3 length: 18 residues. With 4 bases clipped from V and 0 bases from J, the junction kept 9 bases outside the gene matches.

The chain recombines TRBV5-1 with TRBJ2-2, with 9 bases matching TRBD1. With V trimmed by 9 bases and J by 3 bases, 6 bases remained unmatched. In germline, CDR1 is SGHRS, CDR2 YFSETQ. There are 14 residues in the CDR3. Here the CDR3 reads CATPRTGDTGELFF. DNA for the CDR3: TGCGCCACCCCCCGGACAGGGGACACCGGGGAGCTGTTTTTT.

The chain joins TRBV5-1 to TRBJ2-3; 8 bases fit TRBD1. CDR3 size: 14 residues. The ends lost 4 bases at V and 4 bases at J; junction bases unmatched: 5. CDR1 SGHRS and CDR2 YFSETQ come from the germline V gene. CDR3 sequence: CASSPQGAPDTQYF. CDR3 DNA sequence: TGCGCCAGCAGCCCCCAGGGGGCCCCAGATACGCAGTATTTT.

This clonotype was picked up a small number of times. The J gene is TRBJ2-1, the V gene TRBV7-8, with D perhaps matching TRBD1 (5 bases). The CDR3 is 15 residues long. V was pared by 3 bases and J by 6 bases, with 15 bases between. In germline, CDR1 is SGHVS, CDR2 FQNEAQ. The CDR3 here is CASSFARDRANEQFF. The CDR3, as DNA: TGTGCCAGCAGCTTCGCCAGGGATAGGGCCAATGAGCAGTTCTTC. Using reference TRBV7-8 and TRBJ2-1 for the parts outside the CDR3, the full variable domain is GAGVSQSPRYKVAKRGQDVALRCDPISGHVSLFWYQQALGQGPEFLTYFQNEAQLDKSGLPSDRFFAERPEGSVSTLKIQRTQQEDSAVYLCASSFARDRANEQFFGPGTRLTVL.

The chain joins TRBV12-3 or TRBV12-4 to TRBJ1-5, with 7 bases matching TRBD1. This CDR3 has 14 residues. V was clipped by 6 bases and J by 5 bases; unmatched bases: 7. As DNA, the CDR3 is TGTGCCAGCAGGTCTACAGGGGCACATCAGCCCCAGCATTTT. This codes for CASRSTGAHQPQHF.

The rearrangement joins TRBV5-1 to TRBJ2-3; 14 bases match TRBD2. CDR3 size: 15 residues. The germline V gene encodes CDR1 SGHRS and CDR2 YFSETQ. V was pared by 4 bases and J by 5 bases, with 3 bases of the junction left unmatched. CDR3 in DNA: TGCGCCAGCAGCGACGGACTAGCGGGGGGAGATACGCAGTATTTT. It is translated as CASSDGLAGGDTQYF.

The chain joins TRBV7-9 to TRBJ2-2; D is unclear. Trimming pared 7 bases from V and 6 bases from J, leaving 12 bases between. This CDR3 has 13 amino acids. Germline CDR1 is SEHNR and CDR2 is FQNEAQ (reference sequence). CDR3 nucleotide sequence: TGTGCCAGCACCTCTATGGGCCCCGGGGAGCTGTTTTTT. Its protein is CASTSMGPGELFF.

This clonotype was picked up a small number of times. V is TRBV6-5 and J is TRBJ1-5; 8 nucleotides line up with TRBD1. This CDR3 comprises 15 residues. V trimming: 2 bases; J trimming: 7 bases; junction bases outside the gene matches: 7. Germline lookup yields CDR1 MNHEY and CDR2 SVGAGI. The CDR3: CASSYRGTGGQPQHF. The CDR3 region has the DNA TGTGCCAGCAGTTACAGGGGGACAGGTGGGCAGCCCCAGCATTTT.

In this sample, this clonotype turned up a few times. V is TRBV7-2 and J is TRBJ1-1; D unresolved. The length of the CDR3 is 13 residues. The V end was cut by 5 bases, the J end by 4 bases, with 11 bases between. Germline V gene data show CDR1 as SGHTA and CDR2 as FQGNSA. CDR3 DNA sequence: TGTGCCAGCAGCGGACTAGGGATCACTGAAGCTTTCTTT. Its translation is CASSGLGITEAFF.

V gene TRBV7-9 combines with J gene TRBJ1-2; D remains ambiguous. The CDR3 runs to 14 residues. CDR1 is SEHNR and CDR2 is FQNEAQ in the germline V gene (reference sequence). Trimming stripped 6 bases from V and 5 bases from J, with 16 bases between. This chain's CDR3 is CASSHGPQVYGYTF. In DNA, the CDR3 is TGTGCCAGCAGTCACGGGCCTCAGGTGTATGGCTACACCTTC.

This clonotype was detected only a few times. The J gene is TRBJ2-5, the V gene TRBV4-2, with 7 bases matching TRBD2. Germline V gene data show CDR1 as LGHNA and CDR2 as YNFKEQ. Germline trimming cut 2 bases from V and 3 bases from J; bases unmatched to any gene: 3. This CDR3 has 14 residues. The CDR3 DNA reads as TGTGCCAGCAGCCAATGGGCGGGGGAAGAGACCCAGTACTTC. Its protein is CASSQWAGEETQYF.

This clonotype was picked up many times. The chain carries TRBV20-1 and TRBJ1-1; 8 bases are a match to TRBD1. J was trimmed by 1 base and V by 8 bases; bases with no gene match: 6. CDR3 length: 13 amino acids. Looked up from germline, CDR1 is DFQATT and CDR2 is SNEGSKA (reference sequence). The CDR3, as DNA: TGCAGTTCGCGACAGGGGTGGAACACTGAAGCTTTCTTT. It encodes CSSRQGWNTEAFF.